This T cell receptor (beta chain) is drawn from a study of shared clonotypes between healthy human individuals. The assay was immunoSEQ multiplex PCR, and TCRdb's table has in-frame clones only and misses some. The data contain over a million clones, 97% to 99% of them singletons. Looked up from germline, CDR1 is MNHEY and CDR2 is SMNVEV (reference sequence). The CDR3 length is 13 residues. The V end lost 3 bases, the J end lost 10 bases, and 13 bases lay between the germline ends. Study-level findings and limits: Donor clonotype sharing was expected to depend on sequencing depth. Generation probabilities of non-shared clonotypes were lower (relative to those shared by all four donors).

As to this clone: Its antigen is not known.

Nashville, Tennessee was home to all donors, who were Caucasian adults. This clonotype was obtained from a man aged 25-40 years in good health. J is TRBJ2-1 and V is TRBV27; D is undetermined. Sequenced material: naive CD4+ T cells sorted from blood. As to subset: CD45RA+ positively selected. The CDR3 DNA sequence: TGTGCCAGCAGTTTCAGATCAGAATGGGAGCAGTTCTTC. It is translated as CASSFRSEWEQFF.